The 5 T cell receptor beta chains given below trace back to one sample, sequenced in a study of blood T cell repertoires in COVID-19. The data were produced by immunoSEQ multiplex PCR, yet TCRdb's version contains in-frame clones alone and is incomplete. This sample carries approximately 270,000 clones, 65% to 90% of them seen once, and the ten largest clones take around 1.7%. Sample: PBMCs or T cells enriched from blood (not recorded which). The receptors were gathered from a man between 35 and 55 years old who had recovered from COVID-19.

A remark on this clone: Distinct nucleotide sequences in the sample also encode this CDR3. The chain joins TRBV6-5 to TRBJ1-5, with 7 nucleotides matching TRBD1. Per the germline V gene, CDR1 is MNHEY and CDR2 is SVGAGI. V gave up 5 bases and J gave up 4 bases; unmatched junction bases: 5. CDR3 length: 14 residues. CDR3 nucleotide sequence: TGTGCCAGCAGTCGGCAGGGGGAGAATCAGCCCCAGCATTTT. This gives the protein CASSRQGENQPQHF.

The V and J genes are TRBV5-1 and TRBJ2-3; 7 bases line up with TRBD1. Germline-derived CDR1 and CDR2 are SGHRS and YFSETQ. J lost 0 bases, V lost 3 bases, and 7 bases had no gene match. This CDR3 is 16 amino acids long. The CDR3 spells CASSYRGGGSTDTQYF. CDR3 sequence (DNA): TGCGCCAGCAGCTACAGGGGTGGCGGTAGCACAGATACGCAGTATTTT.

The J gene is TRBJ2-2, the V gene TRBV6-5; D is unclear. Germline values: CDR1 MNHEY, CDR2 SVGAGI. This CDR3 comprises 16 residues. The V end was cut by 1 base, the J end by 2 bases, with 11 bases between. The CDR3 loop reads CASSYFGSENTGELFF. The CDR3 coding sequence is TGTGCCAGCAGTTACTTTGGCAGCGAAAACACCGGGGAGCTGTTTTTT.

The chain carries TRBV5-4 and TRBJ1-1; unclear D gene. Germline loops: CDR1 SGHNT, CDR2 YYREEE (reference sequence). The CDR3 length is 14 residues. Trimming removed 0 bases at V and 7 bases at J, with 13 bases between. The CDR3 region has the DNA TGTGCCAGCAGCTTGGATAGGCGCAGCGGTGAAGCTTTCTTT. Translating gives CASSLDRRSGEAFF.

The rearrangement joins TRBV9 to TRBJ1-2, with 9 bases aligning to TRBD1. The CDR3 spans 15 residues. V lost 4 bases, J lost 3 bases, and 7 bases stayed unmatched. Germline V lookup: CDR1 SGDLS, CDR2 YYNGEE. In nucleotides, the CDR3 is TGTGCCAGCAGCCCGACGACAGGGGGTGACTATGGCTACACCTTC. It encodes CASSPTTGGDYGYTF.